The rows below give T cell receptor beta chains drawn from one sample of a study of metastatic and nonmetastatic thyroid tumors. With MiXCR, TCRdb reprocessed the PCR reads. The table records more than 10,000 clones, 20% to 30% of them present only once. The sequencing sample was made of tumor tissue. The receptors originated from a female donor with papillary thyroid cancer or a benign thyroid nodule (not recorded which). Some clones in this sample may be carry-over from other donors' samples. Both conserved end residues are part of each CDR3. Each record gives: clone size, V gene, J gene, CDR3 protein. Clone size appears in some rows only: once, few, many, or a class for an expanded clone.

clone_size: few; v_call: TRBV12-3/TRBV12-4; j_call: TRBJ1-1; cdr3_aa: CASSIVNTEAFF
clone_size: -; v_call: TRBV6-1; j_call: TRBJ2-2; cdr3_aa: CASSEDEGDGAGELFF
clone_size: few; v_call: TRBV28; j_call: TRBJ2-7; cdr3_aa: CASSLERLEQYF
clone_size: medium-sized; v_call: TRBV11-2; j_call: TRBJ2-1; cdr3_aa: CASSLEWGGSKNEQFF
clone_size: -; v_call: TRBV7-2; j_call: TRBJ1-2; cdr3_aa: CASIGDSNLYTF
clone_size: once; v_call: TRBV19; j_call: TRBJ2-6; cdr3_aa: CASSHRTGTGANVLTF
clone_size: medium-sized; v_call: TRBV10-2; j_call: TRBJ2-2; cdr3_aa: CASSERRGSDTGELFF
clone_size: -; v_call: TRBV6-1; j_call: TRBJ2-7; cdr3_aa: CASRAQDRGILSYEQYF
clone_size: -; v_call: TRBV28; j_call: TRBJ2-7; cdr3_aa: CASRAGKAEQYF
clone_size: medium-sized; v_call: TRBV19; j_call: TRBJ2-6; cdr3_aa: CASSIKGQISGANVLTF